Listed here are 30 T cell receptor beta chains from one sample, sequenced in a study of vaccination effects on CD4 cells after COVID-19 (dated by TCRdb to 2021 to 2024). The library was built by means of the immunoSEQ multiplex PCR assay. TCRdb took over this immuneACCESS table, retaining in-frame rearrangements with V and J assigned. Such tables are incomplete; in checked studies, under half of the missing clones stem from an unresolved V gene, and the remainder is unexplained. The sample table contains around 46,000 clones; only one count was recorded for 50% to 70% of them. The top ten clonotypes cover approximately 5% of the sample. No antigen has been assigned to these receptors. After about 10 days of culture, CD4+ T cells were isolated with the EasySep CD4+ T cell isolation kit. Here the sequenced sample was CD4+ T cells from PBMCs cultured without peptide, taken before COVID-19 vaccination. The receptors here all came from a human donor who received a COVID-19 vaccine.

The chain is built from TRBV7-2 and TRBJ2-5; possibly TRBD2 for D (5 bases). The CDR3 consists of 15 residues. In germline, CDR1 is SGHTA, CDR2 FQGNSA. V was trimmed by 1 base and J by 1 base, leaving 10 bases between them. CDR3 residues: CASSLGPGVQETQYF. The CDR3 coding sequence is TGTGCCAGCAGCTTAGGTCCCGGGGTCCAAGAGACCCAGTACTTC. The full variable domain, its missing parts supplied by reference TRBV7-2 and TRBJ2-5, is GAGVSQSPSNKVTEKGKDVELRCDPISGHTALYWYRQSLGQGLEFLIYFQGNSAPDKSGLPSDRFSAERTGGSVSTLTIQRTQQEDSAVYLCASSLGPGVQETQYFGPGTRLLVL.

The rearrangement uses TRBV28 and TRBJ1-2; D unresolved. The CDR3 loop spans 12 amino acids. The germline V gene has CDR1 MDHEN and CDR2 SYDVKM. Trimming left V 6 bases short and J 5 bases short, with 10 bases between. CDR3 coding DNA: TGTGCCAGCAGGGCAGGTCAATATGGCTACACCTTC. Translated, it gives CASRAGQYGYTF.

This sequence joins TRBV7-2 and TRBJ2-5, with D maybe TRBD2 (5 bases). This CDR3 is 16 amino acids long. V was trimmed by 5 bases and J by 3 bases, leaving 19 bases between them. Germline CDR1 and CDR2: SGHTA and FQGNSA. The CDR3 is CASSLPLREPKETQYF. CDR3 nucleotides: TGTGCCAGCAGCCTACCCCTGAGGGAGCCCAAAGAGACCCAGTACTTC.

As regards this clone: Distinct nucleotide sequences in the sample also encode this CDR3. The V call is TRBV12-3 or TRBV12-4, the J call TRBJ2-7; no definite D call. The V end lost 0 bases, the J end lost 4 bases, and 7 bases lay between the germline ends. The CDR3 consists of 13 residues. The chain's CDR3 is CASSLAVDYEQYF. The CDR3 DNA reads as TGTGCCAGCAGTTTAGCAGTGGATTACGAGCAGTACTTC.

This sequence joins TRBV9 and TRBJ2-1, with TRBD1 identical over 8 bases. V lost 4 bases and J lost 7; bases outside the gene matches: 10. CDR1 is SGDLS, CDR2 YYNGEE, per germline. This CDR3 comprises 15 residues. This CDR3 is CASSPRQGLRNEQFF. The DNA of the CDR3 is TGTGCCAGCAGCCCCCGACAGGGGCTTAGAAATGAGCAGTTCTTC.

The chain employs TRBV13 and TRBJ2-1; D gene unclear. This CDR3 is 14 amino acids long. With 5 bases removed from V and 3 bases from J, the gap between germline ends came to 11 bases. Germline CDR1 and CDR2: PRHDT and FYEKMQ (reference sequence). CDR3 sequence: CASSEAEYYNEQFF. CDR3 DNA: TGTGCCAGCAGCGAGGCGGAATACTACAATGAGCAGTTCTTC. The full variable domain, with the rest looked up from reference TRBV13 and TRBJ2-1, is AAGVIQSPRHLIKEKRETATLKCYPIPRHDTVYWYQQGPGQDPQFLISFYEKMQSDKGSIPDRFSAQQFSDYHSELNMSSLELGDSALYFCASSEAEYYNEQFFGPGTRLTVL.

This clone was seen a few times. J is TRBJ1-2 and V is TRBV19; D perhaps matches TRBD1 (5 bases). Trimming cost V 6 bases and J 3 bases, with 17 bases left between them. Germline assignment: CDR1 LNHDA and CDR2 SQIVND (reference sequence). This CDR3 is 15 amino acids long. The CDR3 protein is CASRPRGGVDYGYTF. CDR3 coding DNA: TGTGCCAGTAGGCCGAGGGGAGGGGTGGACTATGGCTACACCTTC.

The chain combines TRBV6-2 or TRBV6-3 with TRBJ1-2; D is uncertain. V lost 6 bases to trimming and J lost 3 bases, with 17 bases between them. Germline CDR1 reads MNHEY; CDR2 reads SVGEGT. The CDR3 spans 15 residues. CDR3 in amino acids: CASSPGSVDYYGYTF. CDR3 sequence (DNA): TGTGCCAGCAGCCCAGGCTCGGTCGACTACTATGGCTACACCTTC.

The J gene is TRBJ2-3, the V gene TRBV12-3 or TRBV12-4; TRBD2 might be the D (6 bases). Trimming removed 7 bases from V and 4 bases from J, with 9 bases in between. The CDR3 length is 12 residues. CDR3 in DNA: TGTGCCAGCACCACGGGGGCAGATACGCAGTATTTT. Encoded protein: CASTTGADTQYF.

In its sample, this clone was seen a few times. The chain combines TRBV7-9 with TRBJ1-5, with 7 bases aligning to TRBD1. The ends lost 3 bases at V and 7 bases at J; junction bases unmatched: 6. Germline V gene sequence: CDR1 SEHNR, CDR2 FQNEAQ (reference sequence). This CDR3 contains 14 residues. The CDR3: CASSLGTDYQPQHF. The CDR3 DNA is TGTGCCAGCAGCTTGGGGACAGATTACCAGCCCCAGCATTTT.

V and J are TRBV28 and TRBJ1-5; D gene unclear. V dropped 8 bases and J dropped 1 base, with 18 bases sitting between them. Germline assignment: CDR1 MDHEN and CDR2 SYDVKM. This CDR3 is built from 16 residues. CDR3 nucleotide sequence: TGTGCCAGCGCAACCTGGAGGGAAGGGAGCAATCAGCCCCAGCATTTT. This gives the protein CASATWREGSNQPQHF.

The chain links TRBV7-2 to TRBJ2-5, with no clear D. Germline CDR1 reads SGHTA; CDR2 reads FQGNSA. V was shortened by 0 bases and J by 4 bases, with 9 bases between the two germline ends. The CDR3 consists of 14 residues. CDR3 coding DNA: TGTGCCAGCAGCTTAGCGTCGACCCGAGAGACCCAGTACTTC. This gives the protein CASSLASTRETQYF. Full variable domain (remainder filled in from reference TRBV7-2 and TRBJ2-5): GAGVSQSPSNKVTEKGKDVELRCDPISGHTALYWYRQSLGQGLEFLIYFQGNSAPDKSGLPSDRFSAERTGGSVSTLTIQRTQQEDSAVYLCASSLASTRETQYFGPGTRLLVL.

This clone was detected only a few times. The chain joins TRBV6-5 to TRBJ1-1; 9 positions agree with TRBD1. CDR3 length equals 13 residues. V was pared by 5 bases and J by 5 bases, with 3 bases of the junction left unmatched. Per the germline V gene, CDR1 is MNHEY and CDR2 is SVGAGI. CDR3 bases: TGTGCCAGCAGTCTTGACAGGGGGACTGAAGCTTTCTTT. It encodes CASSLDRGTEAFF.

This sequence joins TRBV28 and TRBJ1-2, with D unresolved. This CDR3 has 13 amino acids. Germline lookup yields CDR1 MDHEN and CDR2 SYDVKM. V was cut by 2 bases and J by 5 bases, with 9 bases left in between. Written as DNA, the CDR3 is TGTGCCAGCAGTTTAAGTGCGGTATATGGCTACACCTTC. Translation: CASSLSAVYGYTF.

Only a few counts were recorded for this clone. The chain employs TRBV4-1 and TRBJ1-1; 8 positions match TRBD1. The CDR3 has 19 amino acids. Germline lookup yields CDR1 MGHRA and CDR2 YSYEKL. V trimming: 0 bases; J trimming: 1 base; junction bases outside the gene matches: 13. The CDR3 is CASSQELRQGPDQNTEAFF. The CDR3 DNA follows: TGCGCCAGCAGCCAAGAGCTCCGACAGGGGCCAGACCAGAACACTGAAGCTTTCTTT.

The V and J genes are TRBV6-5 and TRBJ2-1; D is perhaps TRBD2 (5 bases). Trimming removed 3 bases at V and 0 bases at J, with 9 bases between. The CDR3 totals 15 residues. Germline V gene lookup returns CDR1 MNHEY and CDR2 SVGAGI. The DNA for the CDR3 is TGTGCCAGCAGTTATTTTAGCGACTCCTACAATGAGCAGTTCTTC. It translates to CASSYFSDSYNEQFF.

The CDR3 sequence: CASSPRLATYEQYF. The CDR3 DNA reads as TGTGCCAGCAGCCCCCGACTAGCCACCTACGAGCAGTACTTC. The genes are TRBV9 and TRBJ2-7, with 7 positions matching TRBD2. CDR3 length equals 14 residues. Trimming at V came to 4 bases and at J to 2 bases, leaving 6 bases not matched to a gene. From germline, CDR1 is SGDLS and CDR2 YYNGEE.

The chain recombines TRBV12-5 with TRBJ2-5; 7 nucleotides agree with TRBD1. Germline V lookup: CDR1 LGHNT, CDR2 FRNRAP. CDR3 length: 14 amino acids. J gave up 8 bases and V 4 bases, and 10 bases lay outside the gene matches. The CDR3 protein is CASGSHRGVITQYF. The DNA of the CDR3 is TGTGCTAGTGGTTCCCACAGGGGCGTAATAACCCAGTACTTC.

This clone was seen only a few times. The V call is TRBV7-9, the J call TRBJ1-6; D is unclear. This CDR3 is built from 14 residues. CDR1 is SEHNR, CDR2 FQNEAQ, per germline (reference sequence). Trimming shortened V by 1 base and J by 7 bases, and 8 bases separated the two germline ends. The CDR3 nucleotides read TGTGCCAGCAGCTTAGGGGCAGAGAATTCACCCCTCCACTTT. Its translation is CASSLGAENSPLHF.

This CDR3 reads CASSHEGTSGKSKETQYF. CDR3 bases: TGTGCCAGCAGCCATGAAGGGACTAGCGGGAAGTCAAAAGAGACCCAGTACTTC. This rearrangement joins TRBV4-2 to TRBJ2-5, with 13 bases lining up with TRBD2. Germline loops: CDR1 LGHNA, CDR2 YNFKEQ. Trimming took 3 bases from V and 3 from J; bases not matched to a gene: 10. The length of the CDR3 is 18 residues.

V usage is TRBV30 and J usage is TRBJ2-5, with 7 bases lining up with TRBD1. V lost 4 bases and J lost 5; bases outside the gene matches: 10. CDR1 is GTSNPN and CDR2 is SVGIG in the germline V gene (reference sequence). There are 14 residues in the CDR3. The CDR3 nucleotides read TGTGCCTGGACCAAAGGACAGGTCGGGGAGACCCAGTACTTC. Translating it yields CAWTKGQVGETQYF.

The V gene is TRBV7-9, the J gene TRBJ1-1; a possible D gene is TRBD1 (6 bases). Germline V gene lookup returns CDR1 SEHNR and CDR2 FQNEAQ (reference sequence). Trimming pared 3 bases from V and 5 bases from J, leaving 16 bases between. CDR3 length: 15 residues. The CDR3, as DNA: TGTGCCAGCAGCTTCCATAGGGGGGAGAAAACTGAAGCTTTCTTT. It is translated as CASSFHRGEKTEAFF.

The CDR3 coding sequence is TGTGCCATCAGCCGAGTCCGGGACAGGGTGGACAATGAGCAGTTCTTC. It encodes CAISRVRDRVDNEQFF. The V gene is TRBV10-3, the J gene TRBJ2-1; 9 bases are a match to TRBD1. The V and J ends lost 6 bases and 5 bases, in that order; junction bases with no gene match: 11. The germline V gene encodes CDR1 ENHRY and CDR2 SYGVKD. This CDR3 has 16 amino acids.

The rearrangement uses TRBV3-1 (or the pseudogene TRBV3-2) and TRBJ2-3, with D tentatively TRBD1 (6 bases). Between the trimmed V and J ends, which lost 0 bases and 1 base, there was a span of 11 bases. Germline values: CDR1 LGHDT, CDR2 YNNKEL (reference sequence). The CDR3 loop spans 16 amino acids. This chain's CDR3 is CASSQEGTRGTDTQYF. Here the CDR3 DNA reads TGTGCCAGCAGCCAAGAAGGGACAAGGGGCACAGATACGCAGTATTTT.

The V gene is TRBV2, the J gene TRBJ2-3, with 7 bases matching TRBD2. Trimming cost V 5 bases and J 4 bases; bases outside gene matches: 9. Germline V gene sequence: CDR1 SNHLY, CDR2 FYNNEI. The CDR3 contains 15 residues. This chain's CDR3 is CASSRPSGGADTQYF. The CDR3 DNA reads as TGTGCCAGCAGTAGGCCTAGCGGAGGGGCAGATACGCAGTATTTT.

The chain uses TRBV7-6 and TRBJ2-1; D may be TRBD2 (5 bases). This CDR3 is built from 15 residues. Germline CDR1 reads SGHVS; CDR2 reads FNYEAQ. V shed 1 base and J shed 4 bases, with 11 bases lying between them. The CDR3 protein is CASSLGRGPYNEQFF. The CDR3 DNA follows: TGTGCCAGCAGCTTAGGTAGAGGGCCTTACAATGAGCAGTTCTTC. The full variable domain, its missing parts supplied by reference TRBV7-6 and TRBJ2-1, is GAGVSQSPRYKVTKRGQDVALRCDPISGHVSLYWYRQALGQGPEFLTYFNYEAQQDKSGLPNDRFSAERPEGSISTLTIQRTEQRDSAMYRCASSLGRGPYNEQFFGPGTRLTVL.

This clone appeared a few times. V and J are TRBV27 and TRBJ1-2; 9 bases fit TRBD1. V dropped 6 bases and J dropped 3; count of bases not matched to a gene: 5. Looked up from germline, CDR1 is MNHEY and CDR2 is SMNVEV (reference sequence). CDR3 length equals 14 residues. Written as DNA, the CDR3 is TGTGCCAGCAGCCCCAGGACAGGGGACTATGGCTACACCTTC. It yields the protein CASSPRTGDYGYTF.

The chain joins TRBV5-1 to TRBJ2-1, with D perhaps TRBD1 or TRBD2 (5 bases each). The CDR3 is made up of 14 amino acids. Germline CDR1 is SGHRS and CDR2 is YFSETQ. V was shortened by 4 bases and J by 6 bases, with 14 bases between the two germline ends. The chain's CDR3 is CASSPGPGANEQFF. CDR3 DNA: TGCGCCAGCAGCCCGGGACCCGGCGCCAATGAGCAGTTCTTC.

This clone was found a few times. This sequence joins TRBV7-9 and TRBJ1-4, with TRBD1 matching 9 bases. CDR1 is SEHNR and CDR2 is FQNEAQ in the germline V gene (reference sequence). The CDR3 runs to 14 residues. V shed 5 bases and J 8 bases; nucleotides not matched to a gene: 6. The CDR3 spells CASSVGQGREKLFF. CDR3 DNA: TGTGCCAGCAGCGTGGGACAGGGACGCGAAAAACTGTTTTTT.

The chain links TRBV19 to TRBJ2-1; 12 bases align to TRBD2. The V gene end was trimmed by 0 bases and the J gene end by 4 bases; junction bases not matched to a gene: 4. This CDR3 has 17 amino acids. Germline CDR1 LNHDA, CDR2 SQIVND (reference sequence). For the CDR3, the DNA is TGTGCCAGTAGTATAGACATACTAGCGGGGGGATACAATGAGCAGTTCTTC. It yields the protein CASSIDILAGGYNEQFF.